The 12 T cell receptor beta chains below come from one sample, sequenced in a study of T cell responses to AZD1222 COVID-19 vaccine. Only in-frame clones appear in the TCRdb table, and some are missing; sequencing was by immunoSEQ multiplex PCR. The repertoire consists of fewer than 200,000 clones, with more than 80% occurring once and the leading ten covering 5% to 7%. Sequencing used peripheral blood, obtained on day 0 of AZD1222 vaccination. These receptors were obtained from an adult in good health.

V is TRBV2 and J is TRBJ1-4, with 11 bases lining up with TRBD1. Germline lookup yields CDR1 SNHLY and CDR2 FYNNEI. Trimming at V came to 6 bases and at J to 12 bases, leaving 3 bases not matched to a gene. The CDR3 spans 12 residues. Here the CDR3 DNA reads TGTGCCAGCAGGCCGGGACAGGGGGAACTGTTTTTT. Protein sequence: CASRPGQGELFF.

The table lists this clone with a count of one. CDR3 region: CSMTGYGYTF. DNA for the CDR3: TGCAGTATGACAGGGTATGGCTACACCTTC. The chain recombines TRBV20-1 with TRBJ1-2; TRBD1 aligns across 7 bases. This CDR3 region has 10 residues. Looked up from germline, CDR1 is DFQATT and CDR2 is SNEGSKA (reference sequence). Unmatched junction bases numbered 2, after V lost 8 bases and J lost 5 bases.

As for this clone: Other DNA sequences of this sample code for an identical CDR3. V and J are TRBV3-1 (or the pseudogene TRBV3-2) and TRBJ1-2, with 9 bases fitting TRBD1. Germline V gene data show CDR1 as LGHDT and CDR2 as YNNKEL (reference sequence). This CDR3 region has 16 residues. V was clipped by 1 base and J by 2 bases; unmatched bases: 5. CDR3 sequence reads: CASSQVGTGRNYGYTF. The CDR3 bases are TGTGCCAGCAGCCAAGTTGGGACAGGGCGGAACTATGGCTACACCTTC.

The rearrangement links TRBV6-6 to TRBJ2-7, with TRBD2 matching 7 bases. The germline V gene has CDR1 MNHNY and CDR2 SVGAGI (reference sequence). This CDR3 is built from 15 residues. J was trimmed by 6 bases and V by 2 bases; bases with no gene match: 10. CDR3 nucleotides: TGTGCCAGCAGTTACCGGGCGGGAGCCTCCCCCGAGCAGTACTTC. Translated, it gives CASSYRAGASPEQYF.

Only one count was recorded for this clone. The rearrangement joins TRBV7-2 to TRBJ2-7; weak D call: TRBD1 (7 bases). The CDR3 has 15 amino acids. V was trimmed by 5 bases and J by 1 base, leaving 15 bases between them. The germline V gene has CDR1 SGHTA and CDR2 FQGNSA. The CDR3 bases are TGTGCCAGCAGCCTCAGGGCAGGGGGGTCCTACGAGCAGTACTTC. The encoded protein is CASSLRAGGSYEQYF.

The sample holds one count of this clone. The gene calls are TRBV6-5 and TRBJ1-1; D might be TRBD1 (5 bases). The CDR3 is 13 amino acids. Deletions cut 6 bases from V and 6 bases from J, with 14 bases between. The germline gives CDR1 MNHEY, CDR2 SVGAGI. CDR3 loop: CASRTNQGSEAFF. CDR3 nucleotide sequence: TGTGCCAGCAGAACAAACCAGGGTTCTGAAGCTTTCTTT.

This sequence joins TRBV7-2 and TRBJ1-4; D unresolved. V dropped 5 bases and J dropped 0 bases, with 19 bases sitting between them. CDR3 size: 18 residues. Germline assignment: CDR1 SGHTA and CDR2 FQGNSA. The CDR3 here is CASSEVGRAPSTNEKLFF. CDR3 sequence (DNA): TGTGCCAGCAGCGAGGTGGGAAGAGCTCCCTCAACTAATGAAAAACTGTTTTTT.

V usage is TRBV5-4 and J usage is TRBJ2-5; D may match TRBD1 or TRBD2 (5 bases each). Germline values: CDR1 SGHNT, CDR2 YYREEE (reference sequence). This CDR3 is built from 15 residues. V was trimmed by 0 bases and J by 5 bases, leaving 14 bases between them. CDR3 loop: CASSLGSGAGETQYF. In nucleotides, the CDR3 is TGTGCCAGCAGCTTGGGTTCCGGGGCCGGGGAGACCCAGTACTTC.

The DNA of the CDR3 is TGTGCCAGCAGCACGGGACAGGGCTATGGCTACACCTTC. As protein: CASSTGQGYGYTF. This sequence joins TRBV7-2 and TRBJ1-2; 9 bases line up with TRBD1. The CDR3 has 13 residues. The ends lost 5 bases at V and 4 bases at J; junction bases unmatched: 2. Germline V CDR1 and CDR2: SGHTA, FQGNSA.

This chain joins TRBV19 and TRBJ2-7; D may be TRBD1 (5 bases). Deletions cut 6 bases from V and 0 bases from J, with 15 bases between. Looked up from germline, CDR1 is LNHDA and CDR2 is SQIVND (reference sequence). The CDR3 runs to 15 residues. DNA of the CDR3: TGTGCCAGTAGGAGAAAGACAGATAGCTCCTACGAGCAGTACTTC. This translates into CASRRKTDSSYEQYF.

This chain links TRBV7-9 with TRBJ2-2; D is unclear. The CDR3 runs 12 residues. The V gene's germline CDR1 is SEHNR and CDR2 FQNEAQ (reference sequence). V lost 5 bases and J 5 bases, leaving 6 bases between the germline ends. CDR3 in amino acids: CASSPQTGELFF. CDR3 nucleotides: TGTGCCAGCAGCCCGCAGACCGGGGAGCTGTTTTTT.

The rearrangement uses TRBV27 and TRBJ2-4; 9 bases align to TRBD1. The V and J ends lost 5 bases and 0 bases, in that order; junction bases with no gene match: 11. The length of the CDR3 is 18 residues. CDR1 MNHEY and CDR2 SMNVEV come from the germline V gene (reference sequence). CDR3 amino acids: CASSPGQGIGLAKNIQYF. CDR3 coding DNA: TGTGCCAGCAGTCCCGGACAGGGGATCGGGCTAGCCAAAAACATTCAGTACTTC.